The table lists the clone carrying this T cell receptor (beta chain) with a few counts. This sample stems from a study of T cells after yellow fever vaccination. Whole-study findings and limits: Weaker, the secondary response peaked sooner, at day 5 versus 15.

5'RACE template switching added a universal primer site and UMIs to TCR cDNA. TCRdb reprocessed the 5' RACE reads via MiXCR and lists one record per CDR3 protein. The sample lists under 40,000 distinct CDR3 sequences, around 7% seen once, with roughly 22% in the top ten. This CDR3 spans 13 amino acids. V was shortened by 6 bases and J by 5 bases, with 13 bases between the two germline ends. Germline V CDR1 and CDR2: MNHNS, SASEGT. The specimen was PBMCs, either bulk or a sorted T-cell subset (CD4+, CD8+, memory, or dextramer-sorted; not recorded which), collected on the day of the first yellow fever vaccination. This clonotype was sampled from a man between 18 and 29 years old who received the YFV17D yellow fever vaccine. The chain employs TRBV6-1 and TRBJ1-2, with D possibly TRBD1 on 6 matching bases. CDR3 sequence reads: CASRKGGDYGYTF. CDR3 nucleotide sequence: TGTGCCAGCAGGAAGGGGGGAGATTATGGCTACACCTTC.